This T cell receptor beta chain came from a study of T cell responses to AZD1222 COVID-19 vaccine. Clones were read by immunoSEQ multiplex PCR, and TCRdb kept only the in-frame ones, dropping some. The sample includes about 120,000 clones, about nine tenths of them seen just once. Germline CDR1 is LGHDT and CDR2 is YNNKEL (reference sequence). Trimming stripped 0 bases from V and 3 bases from J, with 9 bases between. This CDR3 region has 15 residues. Concerning this clone: Antigen: not known.

Study conclusions and caveats: Following two doses of AZD1222, Spike-specific TCR breadth and depth rose. Vaccine-associated CD4 TCRs spanned spike, dominant at 160-218 and 743-854.

J is TRBJ1-5 and V is TRBV3-1 (or the pseudogene TRBV3-2); the D is unclear. The receptor's source is an adult in good health. This sample comprised peripheral blood, obtained on day 0 of AZD1222 vaccination. For the CDR3, the DNA is TGTGCCAGCAGCCAAGATGGGTTTTCCAATCAGCCCCAGCATTTT. This translates into CASSQDGFSNQPQHF.